These T cell receptor beta chains were read from a single sample in a study of T cells after posttransplantation cyclophosphamide. The data were produced by immunoSEQ multiplex PCR, yet TCRdb's version contains in-frame clones alone and is incomplete. The table has under 75,000 clones, 93% seen once; the top ten hold about 3.1%. Sequences were obtained from PBMCs. These receptors all come from a woman aged 25 to 45 in good health and a related stem cell transplant donor. CDR3s include the opening cysteine and the closing phenylalanine or tryptophan. D genes are given only for firm matches. Clone size is not always given. Where it is, it says once, few, many or a class for expanded clones.

d_gene	v_gene	abundance	j_gene	CDR3nt	CDR3aa
.	TRBV18	.	TRBJ2-3	TGTGCCAGCTCACCACCCAGCACAGATACGCAGTATTTT	CASSPPSTDTQYF
TRBD2	TRBV10-3	.	TRBJ2-2	TGTGCCATCAGTGAGGTAGCGGGGGGGACCACCGGGGAGCTGTTTTTT	CAISEVAGGTTGELFF
.	TRBV21-1	.	TRBJ1-5	TGTGCCAGGAGACAGGGGGCAGCTGGCAATCAGCCCCAGCATTTT	CARRQGAAGNQPQHF
.	TRBV6-5	.	TRBJ2-1	TGTGCCAGCAGTTTACAGGGCTCTTACAATGAGCAGTTCTTC	CASSLQGSYNEQFF
.	TRBV28	.	TRBJ1-3	TGTGCCAGCAGTTTACCCCGGCCTGGAAACACCATATATTTT	CASSLPRPGNTIYF
.	TRBV4-2	.	TRBJ2-2	TGTGCCAGCAGCCAAGGTTTGTCCGCGAACACCGGGGAGCTGTTTTTT	CASSQGLSANTGELFF
TRBD2	TRBV5-4	once	TRBJ2-2	TGTGCCAGCAGCCGACTAGCGGGGGGTGCCGGGGAGCTGTTTTTT	CASSRLAGGAGELFF
.	TRBV5-1	.	TRBJ1-2	TGCGCCAGCAGCTTGGCGGGGGGCTCGGTCACCTTC	CASSLAGGSVTF
.	TRBV14	.	TRBJ2-1	TGTGCCAGCAGCCAAGCCTGGGAGCAGTTCTTC	CASSQAWEQFF
.	TRBV5-4	.	TRBJ1-1	TGTGCCAGCAGCTTTGGGGTGAGCGACACTGAAGCTTTCTTT	CASSFGVSDTEAFF
.	TRBV25-1	.	TRBJ2-6	TGTGCCAGCAGTGAACCGGGACAAGTCTCTGGGGCCAACGTCCTGACTTTC	CASSEPGQVSGANVLTF
.	TRBV11-2	.	TRBJ2-1	TGTGCCAGCAGCTGGACAGACTACAATGAGCAGTTCTTC	CASSWTDYNEQFF
.	TRBV30	.	TRBJ2-7	TGTGCCTGGAGTAGCAGGCACGAGCAGTACTTC	CAWSSRHEQYF
.	TRBV5-4	.	TRBJ2-7	TGTGCCATCGGGGACTTTTCCTACGAGCAGTACTTC	CAIGDFSYEQYF
.	TRBV6-5	.	TRBJ2-2	TGTGCCAGCAGTTACTCTGGGGGGCTGGAGACCGGGGAGCTGTTTTTT	CASSYSGGLETGELFF
.	TRBV4-1	.	TRBJ1-1	TGCGCCAGCAGGCATGTGACAGAGAACACTGAAGCTTTCTTT	CASRHVTENTEAFF
.	TRBV2	.	TRBJ1-3	TGTGCCAGCAGCCCTAACAGTGGGTTGTCCATATATTTT	CASSPNSGLSIYF
.	TRBV19	.	TRBJ1-5	TGTGCCAGTAGTATAGATATTTGGGGGGCCGGCATTAGTCAGCCCCAGCATTTT	CASSIDIWGAGISQPQHF
TRBD1	TRBV9	.	TRBJ2-7	TGTGCCAGCAGCGTAGGGACAGGGGGAGAGCAGTACTTC	CASSVGTGGEQYF
.	TRBV5-4	.	TRBJ2-3	TGTGCCAGCAGCTTGGGGAGGACAGATACGCAGTATTTT	CASSLGRTDTQYF
.	TRBV5-1	.	TRBJ2-5	TGCGCCAGCAGCTTCGGGCCCCAAGAGACCCAGTACTTC	CASSFGPQETQYF
.	TRBV5-4	.	TRBJ1-4	TGTGCCAGCAGCTTGGCCCCGGGGGTTAATGAAAAACTGTTTTTT	CASSLAPGVNEKLFF
.	TRBV28	once	TRBJ1-2	TGTGCCAGCAATCGCGGCTATGGCTACACCTTC	CASNRGYGYTF
TRBD1	TRBV7-8	.	TRBJ1-2	TGTGCCAGCAGCTCGGACAGGGTCAGCTTTTTACCGCGAGGCTACACCTTC	CASSSDRVSFLPRGYTF
.	TRBV12-5	.	TRBJ1-3	TGTGCTAGTGGTGTTTCCTCTGGAAACACCATATATTTT	CASGVSSGNTIYF
TRBD1	TRBV5-1	.	TRBJ2-2	TGCGCCAGCAGCCGGACAGGGCGAACCGGGGAGCTGTTTTTT	CASSRTGRTGELFF
TRBD1	TRBV18	.	TRBJ2-1	TGTGCCAGCTCACCCACCCGCGGGACAGGGGACCATGAGCAGTTCTTC	CASSPTRGTGDHEQFF